This is a list of T cell receptor beta chains from one sample in a study of OX40 agonist ivuxolimab in advanced cancers. Only in-frame clones appear in the TCRdb table, and some are missing; sequencing was by immunoSEQ multiplex PCR. Among about 94,000 clones listed, around 87% were seen once. This material consisted of CD4+ or CD8+ T cells sorted from blood, taken in a trial of the OX40 agonist ivuxolimab. The origin of the receptors is an adult with an advanced solid tumor such as melanoma, head and neck, liver or kidney cancer. CDR3s include the opening cysteine and the closing phenylalanine or tryptophan. The D gene is left open where the match is weak. Not every row has a clone size; where given, it reads once, few, many or a size class.

CDR3 protein: CASHHAGVQSIYGYTF
CDR3 DNA: TGTGCCAGCCACCACGCGGGGGTCCAGAGCATCTATGGCTACACCTTC
J gene: TRBJ1-2
clone size: .
V gene: TRBV19
D gene: .

CDR3 protein: CASMGNPQETQYF
CDR3 DNA: TGTGCCAGCATGGGTAATCCACAAGAGACCCAGTACTTC
J gene: TRBJ2-5
clone size: .
V gene: TRBV2
D gene: .

CDR3 protein: CASTPTSSGANVLTF
CDR3 DNA: TGTGCCAGCACCCCGACGAGCTCTGGGGCCAACGTCCTGACTTTC
J gene: TRBJ2-6
clone size: .
V gene: TRBV9
D gene: .

CDR3 protein: CASSHPGGPWGYTF
CDR3 DNA: TGTGCCAGTAGCCACCCAGGGGGGCCATGGGGCTACACCTTC
J gene: TRBJ1-2
clone size: .
V gene: TRBV19
D gene: TRBD1

CDR3 protein: CASSFGTGPYEQYF
CDR3 DNA: TGTGCCAGCAGCTTCGGGACAGGGCCCTACGAGCAGTACTTC
J gene: TRBJ2-7
clone size: .
V gene: TRBV6-4
D gene: TRBD1

CDR3 protein: CASSYSPTLGNTEAFF
CDR3 DNA: TGTGCCAGCAGTTACTCGCCCACGTTAGGGAACACTGAAGCTTTCTTT
J gene: TRBJ1-1
clone size: .
V gene: TRBV6-5
D gene: .

CDR3 protein: CASSWGGTQYF
CDR3 DNA: TGTGCCAGCAGTTGGGGAGGTACGCAGTATTTT
J gene: TRBJ2-3
clone size: .
V gene: TRBV6-5
D gene: .

CDR3 protein: CASNNPGSGEKLFF
CDR3 DNA: TGTGCCAGCAACAATCCGGGGTCCGGGGAAAAACTGTTTTTT
J gene: TRBJ1-4
clone size: .
V gene: TRBV5-5
D gene: .

CDR3 protein: CAISESVGGQGVNEQYF
CDR3 DNA: TGTGCCATCAGTGAGTCGGTTGGGGGACAGGGAGTCAACGAGCAGTACTTC
J gene: TRBJ2-7
clone size: .
V gene: TRBV10-3
D gene: TRBD1

CDR3 protein: CATSRQGGSSYEQYF
CDR3 DNA: TGTGCCACCAGCAGACAGGGGGGCAGCTCCTACGAGCAGTACTTC
J gene: TRBJ2-7
clone size: .
V gene: TRBV15
D gene: .

CDR3 protein: CASSLDGPGGETQYF
CDR3 DNA: TGCGCCAGCAGCCTCGATGGACCGGGGGGGGAGACCCAGTACTTC
J gene: TRBJ2-5
clone size: .
V gene: TRBV5-1
D gene: TRBD2

CDR3 protein: CASSFGQVPNYGYTF
CDR3 DNA: TGTGCCAGCAGTTTCGGACAGGTCCCTAACTATGGCTACACCTTC
J gene: TRBJ1-2
clone size: once
V gene: TRBV11-2
D gene: TRBD1

CDR3 protein: CASRISSGNTIYF
CDR3 DNA: TGTGCCAGCAGGATTTCCTCTGGAAACACCATATATTTT
J gene: TRBJ1-3
clone size: .
V gene: TRBV6-1
D gene: .

CDR3 protein: CASSQGTGEETQYF
CDR3 DNA: TGCGCCAGCAGCCAGGGGACAGGGGAAGAGACCCAGTACTTC
J gene: TRBJ2-5
clone size: .
V gene: TRBV5-1
D gene: TRBD1

CDR3 protein: CATPLRGDSDTQYF
CDR3 DNA: TGTGCTACCCCTTTGAGGGGGGATTCAGATACGCAGTATTTT
J gene: TRBJ2-3
clone size: once
V gene: TRBV12-5
D gene: .

CDR3 protein: CASSPLGQGALAGNTIYF
CDR3 DNA: TGTGCCAGCAGCCCTCTGGGACAGGGGGCATTAGCTGGAAACACCATATATTTT
J gene: TRBJ1-3
clone size: once
V gene: TRBV11-2
D gene: TRBD1

CDR3 protein: CASKTGPPSPLHF
CDR3 DNA: TGTGCCAGCAAGACAGGGCCCCCATCACCCCTCCACTTT
J gene: TRBJ1-6
clone size: .
V gene: TRBV19
D gene: TRBD1

CDR3 protein: CACDRGLSTDTQYF
CDR3 DNA: TGTGCCTGTGACAGGGGGCTTTCCACAGATACGCAGTATTTT
J gene: TRBJ2-3
clone size: .
V gene: TRBV30
D gene: TRBD1

CDR3 protein: CASSLILGGTGTEAFF
CDR3 DNA: TGTGCCAGCAGCTTAATCTTAGGAGGGACGGGAACTGAAGCTTTCTTT
J gene: TRBJ1-1
clone size: .
V gene: TRBV7-9
D gene: .

CDR3 protein: CATTEGDGYTF
CDR3 DNA: TGTGCCACCACGGAGGGGGATGGCTACACCTTC
J gene: TRBJ1-2
clone size: few
V gene: TRBV6-1
D gene: .

CDR3 protein: CASSQDTAGGSTSYTF
CDR3 DNA: TGCGCCAGCAGCCAAGATACGGCAGGGGGATCAACTAGCTACACCTTC
J gene: TRBJ1-2
clone size: .
V gene: TRBV4-1
D gene: TRBD1

CDR3 protein: CASIEGNTDTQYF
CDR3 DNA: TGTGCCAGCATCGAAGGAAATACAGATACGCAGTATTTT
J gene: TRBJ2-3
clone size: .
V gene: TRBV6-1
D gene: .

CDR3 protein: CASSQRQGSSPLHF
CDR3 DNA: TGTGCCAGTAGTCAACGACAGGGGTCTTCACCCCTCCACTTT
J gene: TRBJ1-6
clone size: .
V gene: TRBV19
D gene: TRBD1

CDR3 protein: CASSETGLPAEQYF
CDR3 DNA: TGTGCCAGCAGTGAAACAGGGCTACCGGCCGAGCAGTACTTC
J gene: TRBJ2-7
clone size: .
V gene: TRBV2
D gene: .

CDR3 protein: CASSYSRQGVGEQYF
CDR3 DNA: TGTGCCAGCAGCTACTCCCGACAGGGGGTTGGAGAGCAGTACTTC
J gene: TRBJ2-7
clone size: .
V gene: TRBV11-1
D gene: TRBD1

CDR3 protein: CASSLLGGSLETQYF
CDR3 DNA: TGTGCCAGCAGTTTATTAGGGGGCTCCCTAGAGACCCAGTACTTC
J gene: TRBJ2-5
clone size: .
V gene: TRBV27
D gene: TRBD1

CDR3 protein: CASSPGGGNTGELFF
CDR3 DNA: TGTGCCAGCAGCCCCGGGGGGGGAAACACCGGGGAGCTGTTTTTT
J gene: TRBJ2-2
clone size: .
V gene: TRBV7-3
D gene: TRBD2

CDR3 protein: CASSPPTGAGGADTQYF
CDR3 DNA: TGTGCCAGCTCACCACCGACCGGAGCGGGGGGTGCAGATACGCAGTATTTT
J gene: TRBJ2-3
clone size: .
V gene: TRBV18
D gene: TRBD2

CDR3 protein: CASSLAQLNTGELFF
CDR3 DNA: TGCGCCAGCAGCTTGGCGCAGCTAAACACCGGGGAGCTGTTTTTT
J gene: TRBJ2-2
clone size: .
V gene: TRBV5-1
D gene: .